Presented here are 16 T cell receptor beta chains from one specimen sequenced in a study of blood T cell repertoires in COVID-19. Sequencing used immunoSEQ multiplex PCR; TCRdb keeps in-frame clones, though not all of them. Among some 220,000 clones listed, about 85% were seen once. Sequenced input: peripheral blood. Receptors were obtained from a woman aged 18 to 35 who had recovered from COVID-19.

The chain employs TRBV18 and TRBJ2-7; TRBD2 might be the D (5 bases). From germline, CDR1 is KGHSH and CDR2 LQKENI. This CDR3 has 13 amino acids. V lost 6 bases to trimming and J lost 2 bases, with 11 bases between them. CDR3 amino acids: CASSLRGPYEQYF. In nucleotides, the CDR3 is TGTGCCAGCTCCCTTAGAGGGCCCTACGAGCAGTACTTC. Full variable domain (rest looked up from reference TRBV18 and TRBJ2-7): NAGVMQNPRHLVRRRGQEARLRCSPMKGHSHVYWYRQLPEEGLKFMVYLQKENIIDESGMPKERFSAEFPKEGPSILRIQQVVRGDSAAYFCASSLRGPYEQYFGPGTRLTVT.

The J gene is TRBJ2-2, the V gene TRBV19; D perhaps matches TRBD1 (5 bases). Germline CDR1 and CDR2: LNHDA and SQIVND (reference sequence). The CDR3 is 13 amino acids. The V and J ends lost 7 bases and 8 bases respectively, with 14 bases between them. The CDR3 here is CASKNVGAGELFF. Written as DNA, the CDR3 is TGTGCCAGTAAAAACGTTGGGGCAGGGGAGCTGTTTTTT.

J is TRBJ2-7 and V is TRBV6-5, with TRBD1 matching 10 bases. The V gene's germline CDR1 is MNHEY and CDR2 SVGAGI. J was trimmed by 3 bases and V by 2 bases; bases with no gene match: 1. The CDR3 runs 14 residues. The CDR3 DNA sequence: TGTGCCAGCAGTTACGGGGACAGGGGCTACGAGCAGTACTTC. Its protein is CASSYGDRGYEQYF.

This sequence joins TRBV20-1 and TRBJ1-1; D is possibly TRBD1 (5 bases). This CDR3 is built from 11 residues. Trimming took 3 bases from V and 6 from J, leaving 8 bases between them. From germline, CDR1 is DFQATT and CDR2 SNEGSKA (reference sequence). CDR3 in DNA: TGCAGTGCTAGGGGGGGTCCTGAAGCTTTCTTT. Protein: CSARGGPEAFF.

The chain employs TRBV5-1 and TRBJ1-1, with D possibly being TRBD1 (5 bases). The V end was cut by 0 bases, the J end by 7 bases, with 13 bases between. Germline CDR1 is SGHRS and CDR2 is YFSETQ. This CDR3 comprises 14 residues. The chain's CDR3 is CASSLVWGQGEAFF. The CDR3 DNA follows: TGCGCCAGCAGCTTGGTTTGGGGCCAGGGTGAAGCTTTCTTT.

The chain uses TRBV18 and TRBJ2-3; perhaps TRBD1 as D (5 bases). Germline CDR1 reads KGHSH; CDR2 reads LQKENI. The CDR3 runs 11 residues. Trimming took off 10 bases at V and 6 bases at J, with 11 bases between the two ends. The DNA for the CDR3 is TGTGCCACCGGAAAGGGGGATACGCAGTATTTT. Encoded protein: CATGKGDTQYF.

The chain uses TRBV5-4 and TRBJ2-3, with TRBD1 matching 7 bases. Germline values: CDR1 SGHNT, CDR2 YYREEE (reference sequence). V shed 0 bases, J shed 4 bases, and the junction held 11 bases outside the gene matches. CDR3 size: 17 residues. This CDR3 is CASSLVSGLQGADTQYF. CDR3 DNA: TGTGCCAGCAGCTTGGTTTCAGGCCTGCAGGGGGCAGATACGCAGTATTTT. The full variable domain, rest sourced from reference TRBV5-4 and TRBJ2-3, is ETGVTQSPTHLIKTRGQQVTLRCSSQSGHNTVSWYQQALGQGPQFIFQYYREEENGRGNFPPRFSGLQFPNYSSELNVNALELDDSALYLCASSLVSGLQGADTQYFGPGTRLTVL.

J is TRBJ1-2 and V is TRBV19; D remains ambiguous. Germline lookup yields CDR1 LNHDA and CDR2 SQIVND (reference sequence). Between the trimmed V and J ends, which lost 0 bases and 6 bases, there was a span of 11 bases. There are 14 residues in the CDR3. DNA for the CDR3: TGTGCCAGTAGTATAGAGAGGGTTTGGGATGGCTACACCTTC. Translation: CASSIERVWDGYTF.

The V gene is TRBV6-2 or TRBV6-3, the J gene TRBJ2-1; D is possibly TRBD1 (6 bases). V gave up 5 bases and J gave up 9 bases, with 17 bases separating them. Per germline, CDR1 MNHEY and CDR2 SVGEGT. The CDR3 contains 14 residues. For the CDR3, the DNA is TGTGCCAGCAGTGGAAACAACAGGGATATTGAGCAGTTCTTC. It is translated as CASSGNNRDIEQFF.

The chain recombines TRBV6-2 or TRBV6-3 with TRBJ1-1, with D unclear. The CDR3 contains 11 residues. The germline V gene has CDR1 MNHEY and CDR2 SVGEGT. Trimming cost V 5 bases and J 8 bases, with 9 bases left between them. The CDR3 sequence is CASSGGPEAFF. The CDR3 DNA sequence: TGTGCCAGCAGTGGCGGGCCCGAAGCTTTCTTT.

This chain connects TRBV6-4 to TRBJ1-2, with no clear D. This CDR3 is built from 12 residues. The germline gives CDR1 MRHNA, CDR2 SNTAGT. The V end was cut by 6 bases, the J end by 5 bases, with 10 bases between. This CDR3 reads CASRSDGYGYTF. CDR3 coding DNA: TGTGCCAGCAGGTCCGACGGGTATGGCTACACCTTC.

In DNA, the CDR3 is TGTGCCAGCAGTCGACAGGGGCCCGGGGAGCTGTTTTTT. Protein sequence: CASSRQGPGELFF. The chain recombines TRBV6-5 with TRBJ2-2; the match to TRBD1 covers 8 bases. The CDR3 has 13 residues. Germline values: CDR1 MNHEY, CDR2 SVGAGI. Unmatched junction bases numbered 2, after V lost 5 bases and J lost 6 bases.

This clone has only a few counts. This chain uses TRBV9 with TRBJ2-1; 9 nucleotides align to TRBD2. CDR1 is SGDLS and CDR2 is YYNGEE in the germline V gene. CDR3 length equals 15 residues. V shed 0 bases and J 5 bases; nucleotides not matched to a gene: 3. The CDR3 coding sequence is TGTGCCAGCAGCGTAGGACTAGCGGAAAACAATGAGCAGTTCTTC. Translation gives CASSVGLAENNEQFF. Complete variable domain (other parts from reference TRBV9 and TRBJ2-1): DSGVTQTPKHLITATGQRVTLRCSPRSGDLSVYWYQQSLDQGLQFLIQYYNGEERAKGNILERFSAQQFPDLHSELNLSSLELGDSALYFCASSVGLAENNEQFFGPGTRLTVL.

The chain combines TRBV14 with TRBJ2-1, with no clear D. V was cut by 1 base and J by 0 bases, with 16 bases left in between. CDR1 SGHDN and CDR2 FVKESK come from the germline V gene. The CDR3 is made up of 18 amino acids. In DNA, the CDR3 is TGTGCCAGCAGCCAAGGGATGCCGCGGTTTGACTCCTACAATGAGCAGTTCTTC. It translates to CASSQGMPRFDSYNEQFF.

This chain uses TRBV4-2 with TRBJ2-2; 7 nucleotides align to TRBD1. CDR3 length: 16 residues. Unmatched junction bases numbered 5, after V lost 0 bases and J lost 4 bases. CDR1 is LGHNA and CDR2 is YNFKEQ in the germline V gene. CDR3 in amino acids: CASSQEGTAITGELFF. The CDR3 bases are TGTGCCAGCAGCCAAGAAGGGACAGCAATCACCGGGGAGCTGTTTTTT.

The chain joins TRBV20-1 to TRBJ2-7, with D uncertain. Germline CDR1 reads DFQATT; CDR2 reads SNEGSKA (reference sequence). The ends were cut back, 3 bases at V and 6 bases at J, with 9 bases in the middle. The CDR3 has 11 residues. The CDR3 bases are TGCAGTGCTAGCCCCAGTCCCGAGCAGTACTTC. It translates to CSASPSPEQYF.